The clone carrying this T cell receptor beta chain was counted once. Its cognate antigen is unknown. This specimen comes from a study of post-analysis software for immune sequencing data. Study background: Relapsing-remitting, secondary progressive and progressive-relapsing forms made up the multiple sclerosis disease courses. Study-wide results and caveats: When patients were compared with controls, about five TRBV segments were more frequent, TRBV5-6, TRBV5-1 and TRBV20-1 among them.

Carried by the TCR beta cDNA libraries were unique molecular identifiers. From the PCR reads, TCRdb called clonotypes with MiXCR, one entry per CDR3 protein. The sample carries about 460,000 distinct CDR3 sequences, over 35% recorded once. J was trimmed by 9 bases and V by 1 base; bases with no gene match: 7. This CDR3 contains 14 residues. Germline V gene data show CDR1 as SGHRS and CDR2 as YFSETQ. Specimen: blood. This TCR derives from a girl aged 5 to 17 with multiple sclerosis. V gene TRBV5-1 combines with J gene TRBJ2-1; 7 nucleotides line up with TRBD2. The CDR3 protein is CASSLRREGSEQFF. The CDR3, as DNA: TGCGCCAGCAGCTTGCGGAGGGAGGGGAGTGAGCAGTTCTTC. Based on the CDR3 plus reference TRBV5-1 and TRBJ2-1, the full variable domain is KAGVTQTPRYLIKTRGQQVTLSCSPISGHRSVSWYQQTPGQGLQFLFEYFSETQRNKGNFPGRFSGRQFSNSRSEMNVSTLELGDSALYLCASSLRREGSEQFFGPGTRLTVL.